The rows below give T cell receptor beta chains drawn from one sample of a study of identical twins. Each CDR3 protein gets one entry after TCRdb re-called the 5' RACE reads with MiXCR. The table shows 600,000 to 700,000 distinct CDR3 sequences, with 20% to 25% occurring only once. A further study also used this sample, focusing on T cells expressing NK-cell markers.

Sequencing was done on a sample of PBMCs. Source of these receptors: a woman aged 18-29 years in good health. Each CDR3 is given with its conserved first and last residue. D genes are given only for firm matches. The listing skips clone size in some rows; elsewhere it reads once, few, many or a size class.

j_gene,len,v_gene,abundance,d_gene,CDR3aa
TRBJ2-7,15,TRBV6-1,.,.,CASSPRRAYAYEQYF
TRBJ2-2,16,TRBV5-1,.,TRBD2,CASSAGLAVYTGELFF
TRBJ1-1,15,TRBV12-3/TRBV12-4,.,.,CASSPRGGSRTEAFF
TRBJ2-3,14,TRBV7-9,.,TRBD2,CASSHSGGKDTQYF
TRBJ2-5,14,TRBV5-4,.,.,CASSPGGGGETQYF
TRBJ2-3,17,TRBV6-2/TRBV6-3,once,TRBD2,CASSHPRLAGAGDTQYF
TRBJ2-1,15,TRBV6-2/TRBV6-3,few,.,CASGLWKRWPREQFF
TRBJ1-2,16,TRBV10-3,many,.,CAISESKNGRGYGYTF
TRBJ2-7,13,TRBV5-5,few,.,CASSYGPGYEQYF
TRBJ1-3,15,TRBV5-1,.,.,CASSLLGNPGNTIYF
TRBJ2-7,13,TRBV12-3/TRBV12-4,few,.,CASNRDSYYEQYF
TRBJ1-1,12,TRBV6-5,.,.,CASSPDYTEAFF
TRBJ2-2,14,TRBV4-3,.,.,CASSRGTITGELFF
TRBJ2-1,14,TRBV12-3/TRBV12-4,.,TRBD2,CATTGLAGGLEQFF
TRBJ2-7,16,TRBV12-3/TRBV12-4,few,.,CASSSFPRNTDYEQYF
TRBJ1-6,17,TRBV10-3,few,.,CAISESGRGLGYSPLHF
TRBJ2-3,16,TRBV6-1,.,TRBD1,CASTNAPRGPTDTQYF
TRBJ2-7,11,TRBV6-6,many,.,CASSAAYEQYF
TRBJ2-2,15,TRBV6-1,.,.,CASSATERVTGELFF
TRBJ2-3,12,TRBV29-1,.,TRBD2,CSVASGGDTQYF
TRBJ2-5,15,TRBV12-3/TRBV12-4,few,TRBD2,CASSWGSGFFETQYF
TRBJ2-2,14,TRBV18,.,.,CASLARARDGELFF
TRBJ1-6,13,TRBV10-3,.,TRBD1,CAISDTGVSPLHF
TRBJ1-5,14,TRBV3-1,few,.,CASSPKLGISAQHF
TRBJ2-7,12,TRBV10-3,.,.,CAPPESSYEQYF
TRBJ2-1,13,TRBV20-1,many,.,CSAERRGTDEQFF
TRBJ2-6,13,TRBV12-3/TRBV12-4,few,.,CASRIPGANVLTF
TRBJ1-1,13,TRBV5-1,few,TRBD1,CASRQGQGTEAFF
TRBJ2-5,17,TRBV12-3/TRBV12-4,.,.,CASSLAGLPTAKETQYF
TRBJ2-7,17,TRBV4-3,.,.,CASSQGGGGRLSYEQYF
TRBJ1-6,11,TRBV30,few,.,CAWGAGFPLHF
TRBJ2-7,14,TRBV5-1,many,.,CASSLAPTRGEQYF
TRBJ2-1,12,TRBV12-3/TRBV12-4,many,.,CASSSLTDKQFF
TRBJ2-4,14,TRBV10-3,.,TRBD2,CAISVRGDEGIQYF
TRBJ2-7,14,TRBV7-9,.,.,CASSLGSETYEQYF
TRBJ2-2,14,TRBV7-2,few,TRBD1,CASSKTGMAGELFF
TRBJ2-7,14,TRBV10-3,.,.,CAISGTSSSYEQYF
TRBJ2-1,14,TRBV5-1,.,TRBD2,CASSTSGGAVEQFF
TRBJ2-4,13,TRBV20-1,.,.,CSAREGAKNIQYF
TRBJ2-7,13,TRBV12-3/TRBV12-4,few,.,CASSSVSVGEQYF
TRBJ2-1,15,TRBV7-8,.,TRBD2,CASSHPTSGQFEQFF
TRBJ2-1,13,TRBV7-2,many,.,CASSLKARGEQFF
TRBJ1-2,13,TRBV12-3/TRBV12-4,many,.,CASSLMGGRGYTF
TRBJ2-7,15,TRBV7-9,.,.,CASSLVYRAAYEQYF
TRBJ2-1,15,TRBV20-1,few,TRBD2,CSAPNLQTSGGEQFF
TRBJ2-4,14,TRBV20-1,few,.,CSGEYGVAKNIQYF
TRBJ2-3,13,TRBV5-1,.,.,CASRAPRPDTQYF
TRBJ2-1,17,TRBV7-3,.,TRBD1,CASSLVPTGTAYNEQFF
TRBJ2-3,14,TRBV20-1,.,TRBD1,CSARDRQGADTQYF
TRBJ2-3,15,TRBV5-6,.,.,CASSGMGAGTDTQYF
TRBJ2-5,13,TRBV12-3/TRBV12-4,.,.,CASSLGSLGAQYF
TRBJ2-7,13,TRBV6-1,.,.,CASSRAPTYEQYF
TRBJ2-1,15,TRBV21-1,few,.,CASSPKSNVGLKQFF
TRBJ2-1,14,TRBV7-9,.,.,CASSLAVERPEQFF
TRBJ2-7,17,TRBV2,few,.,CASSEGPIAKEAYEQYF
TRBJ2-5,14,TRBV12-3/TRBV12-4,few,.,CASSLRQGRETQYF